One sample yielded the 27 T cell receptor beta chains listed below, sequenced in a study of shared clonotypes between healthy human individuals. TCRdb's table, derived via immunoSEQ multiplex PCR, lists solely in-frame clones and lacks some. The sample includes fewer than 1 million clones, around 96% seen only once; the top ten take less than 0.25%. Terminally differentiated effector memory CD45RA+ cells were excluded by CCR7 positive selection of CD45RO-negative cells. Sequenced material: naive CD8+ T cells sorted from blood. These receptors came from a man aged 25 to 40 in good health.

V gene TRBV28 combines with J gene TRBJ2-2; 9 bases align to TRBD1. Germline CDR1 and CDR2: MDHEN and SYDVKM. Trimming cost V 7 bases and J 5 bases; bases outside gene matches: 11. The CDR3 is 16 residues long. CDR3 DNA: TGTGCCAGCACCCACCCGGGGACAGGGACTACCGGGGAGCTGTTTTTT. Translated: CASTHPGTGTTGELFF.

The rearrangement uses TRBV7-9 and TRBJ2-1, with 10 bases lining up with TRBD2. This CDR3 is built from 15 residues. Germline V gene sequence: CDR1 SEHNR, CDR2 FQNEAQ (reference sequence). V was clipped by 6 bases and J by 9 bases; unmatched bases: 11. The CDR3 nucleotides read TGTGCCAGCAGTTCCACTAGCGGGGTGACAAGTGAGCAGTTCTTC. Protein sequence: CASSSTSGVTSEQFF.

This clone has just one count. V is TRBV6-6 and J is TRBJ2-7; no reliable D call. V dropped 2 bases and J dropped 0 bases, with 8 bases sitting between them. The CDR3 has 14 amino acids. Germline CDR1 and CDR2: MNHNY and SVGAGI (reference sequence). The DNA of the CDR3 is TGTGCCAGCAGTTACGGTCTGACCTCCTACGAGCAGTACTTC. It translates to CASSYGLTSYEQYF.

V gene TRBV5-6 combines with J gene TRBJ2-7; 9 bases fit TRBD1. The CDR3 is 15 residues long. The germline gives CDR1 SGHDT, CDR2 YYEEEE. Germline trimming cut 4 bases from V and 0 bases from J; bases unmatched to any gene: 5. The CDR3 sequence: CASSQKGQGSYEQYF. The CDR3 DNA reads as TGTGCCAGCAGCCAGAAGGGACAGGGCTCCTACGAGCAGTACTTC.

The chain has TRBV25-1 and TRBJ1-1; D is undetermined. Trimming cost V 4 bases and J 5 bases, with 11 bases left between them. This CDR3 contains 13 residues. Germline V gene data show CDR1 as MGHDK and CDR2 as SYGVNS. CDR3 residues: CASSAGQRTEAFF. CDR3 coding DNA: TGTGCCAGCAGTGCCGGGCAGAGAACTGAAGCTTTCTTT.

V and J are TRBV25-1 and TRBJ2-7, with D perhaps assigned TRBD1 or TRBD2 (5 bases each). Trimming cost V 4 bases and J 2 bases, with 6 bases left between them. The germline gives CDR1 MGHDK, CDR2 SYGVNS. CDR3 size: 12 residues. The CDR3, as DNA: TGTGCCAGCAGTGGGGACCCCTACGAGCAGTACTTC. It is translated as CASSGDPYEQYF.

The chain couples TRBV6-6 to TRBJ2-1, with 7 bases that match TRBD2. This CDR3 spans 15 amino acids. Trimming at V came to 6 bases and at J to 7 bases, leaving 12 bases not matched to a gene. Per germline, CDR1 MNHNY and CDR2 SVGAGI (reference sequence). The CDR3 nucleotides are TGTGCCAGCAGATTCGAGGCGGGAGCGAGTAATGAGCAGTTCTTC. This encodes CASRFEAGASNEQFF.

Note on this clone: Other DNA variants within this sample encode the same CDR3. This chain's CDR3 is CASSLDGSEQYF. CDR3 nucleotides: TGTGCCAGCAGCTTAGACGGGAGCGAGCAGTACTTC. This chain connects TRBV7-9 to TRBJ2-7, with D maybe TRBD2 (6 bases). The germline gives CDR1 SEHNR, CDR2 FQNEAQ (reference sequence). Trimming cost V 1 base and J 6 bases, with 7 bases left between them. The CDR3 is made up of 12 amino acids.

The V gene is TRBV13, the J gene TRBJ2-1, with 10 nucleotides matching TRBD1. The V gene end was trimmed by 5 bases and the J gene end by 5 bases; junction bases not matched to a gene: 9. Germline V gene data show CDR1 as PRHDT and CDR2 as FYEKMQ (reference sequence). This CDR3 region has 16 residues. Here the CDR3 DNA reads TGTGCCAGCAGCCCCCGGGACAGGGGAATAGACAATGAGCAGTTCTTC. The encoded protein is CASSPRDRGIDNEQFF.

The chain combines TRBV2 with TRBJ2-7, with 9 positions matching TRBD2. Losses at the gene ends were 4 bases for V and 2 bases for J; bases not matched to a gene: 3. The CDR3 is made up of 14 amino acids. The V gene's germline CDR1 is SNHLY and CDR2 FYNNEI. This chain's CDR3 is CASSALAGAYEQYF. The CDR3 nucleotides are TGTGCCAGCAGTGCGTTAGCGGGAGCCTACGAGCAGTACTTC.

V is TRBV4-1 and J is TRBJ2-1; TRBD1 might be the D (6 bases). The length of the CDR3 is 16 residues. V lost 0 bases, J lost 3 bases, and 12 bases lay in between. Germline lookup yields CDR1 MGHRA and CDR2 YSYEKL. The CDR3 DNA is TGCGCCAGCAGCCAAGACCCACAGGGTGGCTACAATGAGCAGTTCTTC. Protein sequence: CASSQDPQGGYNEQFF.

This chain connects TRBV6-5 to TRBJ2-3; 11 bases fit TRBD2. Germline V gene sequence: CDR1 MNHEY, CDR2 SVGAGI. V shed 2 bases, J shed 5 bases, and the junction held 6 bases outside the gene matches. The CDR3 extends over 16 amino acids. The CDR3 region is CASSYQTSGVEDTQYF. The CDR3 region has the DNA TGTGCCAGCAGTTACCAGACTAGCGGGGTTGAAGATACGCAGTATTTT.

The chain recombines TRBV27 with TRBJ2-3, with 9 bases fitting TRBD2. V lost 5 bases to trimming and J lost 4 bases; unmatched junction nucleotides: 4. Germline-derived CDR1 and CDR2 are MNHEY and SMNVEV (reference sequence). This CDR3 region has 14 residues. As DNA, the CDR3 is TGTGCCAGCAGTCCCTTAGCGGGAGCAGATACGCAGTATTTT. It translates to CASSPLAGADTQYF.

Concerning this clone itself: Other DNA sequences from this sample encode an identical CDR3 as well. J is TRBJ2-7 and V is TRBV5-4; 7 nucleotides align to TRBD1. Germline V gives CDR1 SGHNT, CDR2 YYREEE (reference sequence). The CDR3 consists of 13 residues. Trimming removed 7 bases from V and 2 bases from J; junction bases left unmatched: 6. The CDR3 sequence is CASSQGQTYEQYF. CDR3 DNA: TGTGCCAGCTCCCAGGGACAGACCTACGAGCAGTACTTC.

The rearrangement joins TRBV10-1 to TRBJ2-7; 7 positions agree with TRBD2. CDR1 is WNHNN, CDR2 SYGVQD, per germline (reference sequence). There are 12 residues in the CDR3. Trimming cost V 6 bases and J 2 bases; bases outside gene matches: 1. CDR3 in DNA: TGCGCCAGCAGCAGCGGGACCTACGAGCAGTACTTC. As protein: CASSSGTYEQYF.

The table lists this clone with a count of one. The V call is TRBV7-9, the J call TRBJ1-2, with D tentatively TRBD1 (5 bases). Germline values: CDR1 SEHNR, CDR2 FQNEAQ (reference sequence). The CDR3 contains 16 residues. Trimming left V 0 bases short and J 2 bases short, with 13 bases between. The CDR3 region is CASSLAGDGDNYGYTF. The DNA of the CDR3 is TGTGCCAGCAGCTTAGCAGGGGACGGAGACAACTATGGCTACACCTTC.

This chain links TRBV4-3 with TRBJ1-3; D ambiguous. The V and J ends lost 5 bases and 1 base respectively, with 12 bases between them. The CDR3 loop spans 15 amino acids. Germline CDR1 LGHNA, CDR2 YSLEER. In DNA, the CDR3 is TGCGCCAGCAGCGCCGGGCGGGGTTCTGGAAACACCATATATTTT. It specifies CASSAGRGSGNTIYF.

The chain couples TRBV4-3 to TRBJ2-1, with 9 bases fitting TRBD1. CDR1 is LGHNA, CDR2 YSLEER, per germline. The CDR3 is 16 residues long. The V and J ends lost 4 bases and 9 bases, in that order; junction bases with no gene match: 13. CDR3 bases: TGCGCCAGCAGCCGAAACCCGGGACAGGGAATATTTGAGCAGTTCTTC. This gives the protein CASSRNPGQGIFEQFF.

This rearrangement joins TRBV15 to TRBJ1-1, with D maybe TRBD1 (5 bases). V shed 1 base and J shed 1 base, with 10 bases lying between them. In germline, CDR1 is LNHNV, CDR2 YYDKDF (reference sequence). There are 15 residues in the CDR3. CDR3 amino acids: CATSRAQGENTEAFF. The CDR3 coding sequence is TGTGCCACCAGCAGAGCCCAGGGAGAGAACACTGAAGCTTTCTTT.

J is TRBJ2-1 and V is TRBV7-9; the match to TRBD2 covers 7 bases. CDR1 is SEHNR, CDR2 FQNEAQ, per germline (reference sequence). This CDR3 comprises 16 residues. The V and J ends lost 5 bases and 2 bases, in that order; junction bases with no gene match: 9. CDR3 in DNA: TGTGCCAGCAGCCCCAAGGGAGGGCCCCCCTACAATGAGCAGTTCTTC. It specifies CASSPKGGPPYNEQFF.

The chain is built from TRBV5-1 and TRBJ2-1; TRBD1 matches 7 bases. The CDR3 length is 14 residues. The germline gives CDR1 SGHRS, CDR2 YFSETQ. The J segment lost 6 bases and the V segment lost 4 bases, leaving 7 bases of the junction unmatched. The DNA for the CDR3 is TGCGCCAGCAGCCAGAGTGACAGGGTCAATGAGCAGTTCTTC. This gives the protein CASSQSDRVNEQFF.

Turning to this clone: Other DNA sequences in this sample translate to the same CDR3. CDR3 in amino acids: CASSLRGFYEQYF. The CDR3 DNA is TGTGCCAGCAGTTTAAGGGGATTCTACGAGCAGTACTTC. The rearrangement links TRBV27 to TRBJ2-7; tentative D call: TRBD1 (5 bases). Germline V gene sequence: CDR1 MNHEY, CDR2 SMNVEV (reference sequence). Deletions cut 2 bases from V and 3 bases from J, with 8 bases between. This CDR3 is built from 13 residues.

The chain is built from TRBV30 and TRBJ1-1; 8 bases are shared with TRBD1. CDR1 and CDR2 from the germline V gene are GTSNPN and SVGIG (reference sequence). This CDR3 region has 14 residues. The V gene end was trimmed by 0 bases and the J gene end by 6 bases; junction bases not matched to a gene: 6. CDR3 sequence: CAWSVGQGAAEAFF. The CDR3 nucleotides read TGTGCCTGGAGTGTAGGGCAGGGGGCCGCTGAAGCTTTCTTT. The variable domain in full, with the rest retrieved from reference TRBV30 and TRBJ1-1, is SQTIHQWPATLVQPVGSPLSLECTVEGTSNPNLYWYRQAAGRGLQLLFYSVGIGQISSEVPQNLSASRPQDRQFILSSKKLLLSDSGFYLCAWSVGQGAAEAFFGQGTRLTVV.

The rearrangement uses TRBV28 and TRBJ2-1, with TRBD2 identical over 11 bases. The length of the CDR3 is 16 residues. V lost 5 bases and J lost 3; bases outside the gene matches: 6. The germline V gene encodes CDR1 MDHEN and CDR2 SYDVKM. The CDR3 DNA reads TGTGCCAGCAGTGTACTAGCGGGAGCTCTCTACAATGAGCAGTTCTTC. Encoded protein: CASSVLAGALYNEQFF.

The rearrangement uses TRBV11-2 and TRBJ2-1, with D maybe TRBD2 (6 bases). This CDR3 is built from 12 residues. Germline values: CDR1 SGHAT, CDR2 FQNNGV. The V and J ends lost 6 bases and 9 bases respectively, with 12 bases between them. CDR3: CASRQEGIEQFF. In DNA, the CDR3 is TGTGCCAGCAGGCAGGAGGGAATTGAGCAGTTCTTC.

CDR3 in DNA: TGTGCCAGCAGCGCCCCTTCGAGGCGGAACATCTATGGCTACACCTTC. This gives the protein CASSAPSRRNIYGYTF. The chain recombines TRBV9 with TRBJ1-2; D ambiguous. The CDR3 consists of 16 residues. V was trimmed by 3 bases and J by 4 bases, leaving 19 bases between them. Germline V CDR1 and CDR2: SGDLS, YYNGEE.

CDR3 nucleotide sequence: TGCAGCGTTGGAGGGAGGGTGGGAGATAGCACAGATACGCAGTATTTT. This sequence encodes CSVGGRVGDSTDTQYF. The rearrangement links TRBV29-1 to TRBJ2-3, with 7 nucleotides matching TRBD2. The CDR3 length is 16 residues. The junction had 10 bases not matched to a gene; V was cut back by 4 bases and J by 0 bases. CDR1 is SQVTM and CDR2 is ANQGSEA in the germline V gene.